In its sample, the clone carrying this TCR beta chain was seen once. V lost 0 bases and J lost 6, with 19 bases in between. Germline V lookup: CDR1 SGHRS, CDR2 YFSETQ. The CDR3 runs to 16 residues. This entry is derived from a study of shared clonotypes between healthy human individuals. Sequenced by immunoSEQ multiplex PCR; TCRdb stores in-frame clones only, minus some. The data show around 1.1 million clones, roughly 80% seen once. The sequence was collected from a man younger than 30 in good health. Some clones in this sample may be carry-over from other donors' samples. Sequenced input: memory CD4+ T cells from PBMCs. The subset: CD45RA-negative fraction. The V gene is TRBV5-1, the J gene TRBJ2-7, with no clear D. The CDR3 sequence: CASSLAVGPISIEQYF. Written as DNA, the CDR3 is TGCGCCAGCAGCTTGGCCGTTGGCCCTATATCCATCGAGCAGTACTTC.